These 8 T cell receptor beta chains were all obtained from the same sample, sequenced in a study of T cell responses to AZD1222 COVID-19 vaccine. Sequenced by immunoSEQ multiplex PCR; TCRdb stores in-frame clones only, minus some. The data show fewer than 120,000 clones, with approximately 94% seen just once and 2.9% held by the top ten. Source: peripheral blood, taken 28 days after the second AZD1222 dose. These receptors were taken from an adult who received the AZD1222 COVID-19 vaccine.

In DNA, the CDR3 is TGTGCCAGCAGAGATGGGGGGGCGAGGGAGCAGTACTTC. Translation gives CASRDGGAREQYF. The V gene is TRBV28, the J gene TRBJ2-7; a possible D gene is TRBD2 (7 bases). Trimming removed 6 bases from V and 7 bases from J, with 16 bases in between. CDR1 is MDHEN, CDR2 SYDVKM, per germline. The CDR3 totals 13 residues. Drawing the rest from reference TRBV28 and TRBJ2-7, the complete variable domain is DVKVTQSSRYLVKRTGEKVFLECVQDMDHENMFWYRQDPGLGLRLIYFSYDVKMKEKGDIPEGYSVSREKKERFSLILESASTNQTSMYLCASRDGGAREQYFGPGTRLTVT.

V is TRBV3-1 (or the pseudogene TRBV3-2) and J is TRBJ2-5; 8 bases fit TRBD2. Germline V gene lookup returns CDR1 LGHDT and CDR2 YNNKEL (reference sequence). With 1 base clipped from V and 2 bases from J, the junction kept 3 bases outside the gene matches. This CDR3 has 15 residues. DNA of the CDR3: TGTGCCAGCAGCCAAGGTCCGGGAGGGCAAGAGACCCAGTACTTC. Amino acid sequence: CASSQGPGGQETQYF.

In DNA form, the CDR3 reads TGTGCCAGCAGACGAGGAGCGGGGGGCCAACACAATGAGCAGTTCTTC. Translation: CASRRGAGGQHNEQFF. The chain uses TRBV5-4 and TRBJ2-1, with 9 bases aligning to TRBD2. The CDR3 is 16 residues long. From germline, CDR1 is SGHNT and CDR2 YYREEE (reference sequence). J lost 5 bases, V lost 5 bases, and 11 bases had no gene match.

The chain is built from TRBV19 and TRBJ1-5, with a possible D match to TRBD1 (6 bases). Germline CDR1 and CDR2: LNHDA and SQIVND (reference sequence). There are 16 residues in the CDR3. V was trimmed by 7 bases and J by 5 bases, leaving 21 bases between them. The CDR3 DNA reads TGTGCCAGTATTGGAACCGAAGACAGGTACTATCAGCCCCAGCATTTT. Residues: CASIGTEDRYYQPQHF. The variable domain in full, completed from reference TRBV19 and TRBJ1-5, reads DGGITQSPKYLFRKEGQNVTLSCEQNLNHDAMYWYRQDPGQGLRLIYYSQIVNDFQKGDIAEGYSVSREKKESFPLTVTSAQKNPTAFYLCASIGTEDRYYQPQHFGDGTRLSIL.

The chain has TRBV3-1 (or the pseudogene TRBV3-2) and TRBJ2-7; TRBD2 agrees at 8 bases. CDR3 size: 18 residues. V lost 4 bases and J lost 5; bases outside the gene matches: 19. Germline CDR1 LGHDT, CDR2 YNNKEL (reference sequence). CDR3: CASSLIPVGAGGFHEQYF. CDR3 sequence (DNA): TGTGCCAGCAGCCTAATACCGGTAGGGGCGGGGGGTTTCCACGAGCAGTACTTC.

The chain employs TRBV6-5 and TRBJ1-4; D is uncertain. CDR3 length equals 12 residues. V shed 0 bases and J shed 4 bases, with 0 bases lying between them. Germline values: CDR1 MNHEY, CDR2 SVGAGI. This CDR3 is CASSYSNEKLFF. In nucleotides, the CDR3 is TGTGCCAGCAGTTACTCTAATGAAAAACTGTTTTTT.

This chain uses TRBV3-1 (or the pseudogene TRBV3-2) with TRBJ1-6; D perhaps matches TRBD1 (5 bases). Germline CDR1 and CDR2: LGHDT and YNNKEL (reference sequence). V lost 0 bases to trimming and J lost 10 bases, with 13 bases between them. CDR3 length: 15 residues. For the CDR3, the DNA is TGTGCCAGCAGCCAAGAGGCAGGGTTACAGTCACCCCTCCACTTT. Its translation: CASSQEAGLQSPLHF.

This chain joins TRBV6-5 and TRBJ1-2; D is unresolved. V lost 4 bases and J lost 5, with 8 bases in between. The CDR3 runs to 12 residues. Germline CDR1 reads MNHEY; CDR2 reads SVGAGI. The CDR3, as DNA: TGTGCCAGCAGTTCGATGGCTTATGGCTACACCTTC. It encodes CASSSMAYGYTF.